The entry below gives a single T cell receptor beta chain sequence along with its context. Its antigen is as yet unknown. Chemo-refractory metastatic non-small-cell lung cancer patients received focal radiation with ipilimumab CTLA-4 blockade. The V gene's germline CDR1 is SGHRS and CDR2 YFSETQ. The CDR3 loop spans 13 amino acids. V shed 7 bases, J shed 9 bases, and the junction held 8 bases outside the gene matches. Produced via immunoSEQ multiplex PCR; TCRdb's table is partial and in-frame only. The repertoire holds around 80,000 clones, with around 83% as singletons. These data belong to a study of radiotherapy plus CTLA-4 blockade in lung cancer. Across the whole study: More than 15% of enrolled patients responded objectively, and roughly 30% had disease control.

Study-wide points: Once radiotherapy plus ipilimumab had been given, TCR clones derived from tumor expanded in blood.

Sequences were derived from peripheral blood, sampled from a patient treated with radiotherapy plus ipilimumab. The genes are TRBV5-1 and TRBJ2-1, with 9 bases that match TRBD1. The TCR was taken from a human donor with non-small cell lung cancer who had stable disease on radiotherapy plus ipilimumab. In DNA, the CDR3 is TGCGCCAGCGCTCGCCGACAGGGGGTTGAGCAGTTCTTC. This translates into CASARRQGVEQFF.